The next 15 T cell receptor beta chains were all read from a single sample in a study of shared clonotypes between healthy human individuals. Libraries were prepared by immunoSEQ multiplex PCR; TCRdb keeps only in-frame clonotypes and omits some of them. The sample yields about 2.1 million clones, 85% to 95% seen once. Terminally differentiated effector memory CD45RA+ cells were left out of the naive CD8 fraction, which was CD45RO-negative and positively selected for CCR7. The sample consisted of naive CD8+ T cells from PBMCs. All receptors derive from a man younger than 35 in good health. Some clones in this sample may be carry-over from other donors' samples.

This clone appeared a single time. The rearrangement uses TRBV28 and TRBJ1-2, with TRBD1 identical over 9 bases. The CDR3 totals 16 residues. J lost 3 bases, V lost 4 bases, and 9 bases had no gene match. Germline assignment: CDR1 MDHEN and CDR2 SYDVKM. CDR3 residues: CASSSPRDRAHYGYTF. The CDR3 DNA follows: TGTGCCAGCAGTTCCCCCCGGGACAGGGCTCACTATGGCTACACCTTC.

CDR3 DNA sequence: TGTGCCAGCAGCTTAGCGGCGGGAGTGAACACCGGGGAGCTGTTTTTT. It yields the protein CASSLAAGVNTGELFF. The V call is TRBV7-9, the J call TRBJ2-2; 7 bases map to TRBD2. The CDR3 runs to 16 residues. CDR1 SEHNR and CDR2 FQNEAQ come from the germline V gene (reference sequence). The V gene end was trimmed by 0 bases and the J gene end by 1 base; junction bases not matched to a gene: 2. The entire variable domain, with the rest obtained from reference TRBV7-9 and TRBJ2-2, is as follows: DTGVSQNPRHKITKRGQNVTFRCDPISEHNRLYWYRQTLGQGPEFLTYFQNEAQLEKSRLLSDRFSAERPKGSFSTLEIQRTEQGDSAMYLCASSLAAGVNTGELFFGEGSRLTVL.

As DNA, the CDR3 is TGTGCCGTGATTACCCCCCCGGCGTTCTCTAGGTACTTC. Its translation: CAVITPPAFSRYF. The gene calls are TRBV30 and TRBJ2-7; no reliable D call. CDR1 and CDR2 (germline): GTSNPN, SVGIG (reference sequence). The CDR3 has 13 amino acids. V was trimmed by 8 bases and J by 12 bases, leaving 26 bases between them.

The gene calls are TRBV5-1 and TRBJ2-1, with D tentatively TRBD2 (5 bases). The germline V gene encodes CDR1 SGHRS and CDR2 YFSETQ. CDR3 length equals 12 residues. V gave up 7 bases and J gave up 7 bases, with 12 bases separating them. The CDR3 spells CASAGGSNEQFF. The CDR3 DNA reads as TGCGCCAGCGCGGGCGGCTCGAATGAGCAGTTCTTC.

Points on this clone: The same CDR3 arises from other DNA sequences in this sample as well. CDR3 sequence: CASSPGSNYGYTF. The CDR3, as DNA: TGTGCCAGTAGTCCTGGGAGTAACTATGGCTACACCTTC. This chain links TRBV19 with TRBJ1-2, with D unresolved. The CDR3 is 13 amino acids. V was trimmed by 5 bases and J by 1 base, leaving 8 bases between them. Germline assignment: CDR1 LNHDA and CDR2 SQIVND (reference sequence).

The chain combines TRBV7-9 with TRBJ1-2, with D hard to call. Trimming left V 0 bases short and J 4 bases short, with 12 bases between. Germline V lookup: CDR1 SEHNR, CDR2 FQNEAQ (reference sequence). This CDR3 comprises 15 residues. In nucleotides, the CDR3 is TGTGCCAGCAGCTTAGCGATGGCAGGAGGCTATGGCTACACCTTC. Translation: CASSLAMAGGYGYTF.

V and J are TRBV10-2 and TRBJ2-7; TRBD2 agrees at 14 bases. J gave up 2 bases and V 7 bases, and 4 bases lay outside the gene matches. CDR1 and CDR2 (germline): WSHSY, SAAADI. The CDR3 contains 15 residues. As DNA, the CDR3 is TGCGCCAGCACGGGACTAGCGGGAGCCACCTACGAGCAGTACTTC. This encodes CASTGLAGATYEQYF.

The V and J genes are TRBV7-6 and TRBJ2-7; 12 bases align to TRBD2. This CDR3 region has 13 residues. CDR1 and CDR2 (germline): SGHVS, FNYEAQ. V dropped 8 bases and J dropped 7; count of bases not matched to a gene: 6. The CDR3 protein is CASLELAGGEQYF. In DNA, the CDR3 is TGTGCCAGCCTGGAGCTAGCGGGAGGGGAGCAGTACTTC.

This clone has just one count. J is TRBJ1-1 and V is TRBV7-9; the D gene is possibly TRBD1 (6 bases). This CDR3 contains 19 residues. V was shortened by 4 bases and J by 5 bases, with 29 bases between the two germline ends. Looked up from germline, CDR1 is SEHNR and CDR2 is FQNEAQ (reference sequence). CDR3 sequence reads: CASSYPMTTQGPGRTEAFF. The CDR3 nucleotides are TGTGCCAGCAGCTACCCCATGACGACACAGGGACCTGGGCGGACTGAAGCTTTCTTT.

This clone came up once. The genes are TRBV28 and TRBJ2-5, with D maybe TRBD2 (5 bases). V was trimmed by 5 bases and J by 5 bases, leaving 18 bases between them. The CDR3 spans 15 residues. Germline loops: CDR1 MDHEN, CDR2 SYDVKM. CDR3 amino acids: CASSQDPSEVETQYF. The DNA of the CDR3 is TGTGCCAGCAGTCAAGACCCGTCGGAGGTGGAGACCCAGTACTTC.

Comments on this clone: This sample includes further DNA sequences coding for the same CDR3. The chain has TRBV11-2 and TRBJ2-1; 10 positions match TRBD2. V lost 3 bases, J lost 0 bases, and 2 bases stayed unmatched. Germline lookup yields CDR1 SGHAT and CDR2 FQNNGV. The CDR3 length is 16 residues. CDR3 residues: CASSFSGRSSYNEQFF. The CDR3 DNA sequence: TGTGCCAGCAGCTTTAGCGGGAGGAGCTCCTACAATGAGCAGTTCTTC. Supplemented by reference TRBV11-2 and TRBJ2-1, the full variable domain reads EAGVAQSPRYKIIEKRQSVAFWCNPISGHATLYWYQQILGQGPKLLIQFQNNGVVDDSQLPKDRFSAERLKGVDSTLKIQPAKLEDSAVYLCASSFSGRSSYNEQFFGPGTRLTVL.

The J gene is TRBJ1-1, the V gene TRBV4-3, with 7 bases lining up with TRBD1. V lost 4 bases to trimming and J lost 1 base; unmatched junction nucleotides: 12. Germline V CDR1 and CDR2: LGHNA, YSLEER. The CDR3 loop spans 17 amino acids. Here the CDR3 reads CASSLGQVKLENTEAFF. For the CDR3, the DNA is TGCGCCAGCAGCCTCGGACAGGTGAAGTTGGAGAACACTGAAGCTTTCTTT.

The J gene is TRBJ1-3, the V gene TRBV21-1; TRBD1, the D gene given by the table, was not confirmed from the DNA. TRBV21-1 is assigned pseudogene status. This CDR3 comprises 15 residues. This chain's CDR3 is CASTRNFSGVNTIYF. The DNA of the CDR3 is TGTGCCAGCACCCGAAATTTTTCAGGGGTAAACACCATATATTTT.

The V gene is TRBV4-3, the J gene TRBJ2-1; tentatively, D is TRBD2 (6 bases). The germline gives CDR1 LGHNA, CDR2 YSLEER. The CDR3 totals 16 residues. Trimming took off 0 bases at V and 4 bases at J, with 13 bases between the two ends. CDR3 in DNA: TGCGCCAGCAGCCAAGAGCCGGGAGCATTGTACAATGAGCAGTTCTTC. Its protein product is CASSQEPGALYNEQFF.

The CDR3 DNA reads as TGTGCCTGGAGTCCCTTCGCACTAGACTACGAGCAGTACTTC. Translated: CAWSPFALDYEQYF. This rearrangement joins TRBV30 to TRBJ2-7, with D possibly matching TRBD2 (5 bases). The germline V gene encodes CDR1 GTSNPN and CDR2 SVGIG (reference sequence). V was pared by 2 bases and J by 3 bases, with 14 bases between. The CDR3 sequence is 14 residues long. Using reference TRBV30 and TRBJ2-7 for the parts outside the CDR3, the full variable domain is SQTIHQWPATLVQPVGSPLSLECTVEGTSNPNLYWYRQAAGRGLQLLFYSVGIGQISSEVPQNLSASRPQDRQFILSSKKLLLSDSGFYLCAWSPFALDYEQYFGPGTRLTVT.